Below, 10 T cell receptor beta chains from the same sample are listed, as sequenced in a study of human T cells and chemical hapten exposure (dated by TCRdb to about 2021). Read against the paper, the sample's time point label means: pre-sensitization, week 0. Sample treatment or condition, as interpreted from the label and publication: therapeutic diphenylcyclopropenone sensitization with weekly scalp DPC. Libraries were prepared through RACE. Instrument used: NextSeq 500. TCRdb reprocessed the public reads (quality trimming at Q25 with fastp, clone calling with MiXCR) and kept in-frame beta chains. Rows with a matching CDR3 protein are joined into one entry that keeps the most common DNA and genes. This sample holds a few hundred thousand distinct CDR3 sequences; approximately 8.6% were observed only once. The ten largest clones add up to approximately 2.2% of the sample. The starting material was whole blood, obtained in connection with sensitization to the hapten diphenylcyclopropenone (DPC). Receptors originate from a woman aged 40 to 55 with alopecia areata. Some clones in this sample may be carry-over from other donors' samples.

This clonotype has ten or more counts. The CDR3 DNA sequence: TGTGCCAGCAGCTCTACACTAGCGGGAGTCACCGGGGAGCTGTTTTTT. This gives the protein CASSSTLAGVTGELFF. The chain carries TRBV7-9 and TRBJ2-2; 11 nucleotides line up with TRBD2. With V trimmed by 4 bases and J by 4 bases, 5 bases remained unmatched. The CDR3 sequence is 16 residues long. Germline CDR1 and CDR2: SEHNR and FQNEAQ (reference sequence).

The V and J genes are TRBV12-3 or TRBV12-4 and TRBJ2-1; no definite D call. The CDR3 consists of 11 residues. V was cut by 2 bases and J by 9 bases, with 5 bases left in between. CDR3 sequence (DNA): TGTGCCAGCAGTTTATGCGGTGAGCAGTTCTTC. Translated, it gives CASSLCGEQFF.

The chain has TRBV7-3 and TRBJ2-6; 7 nucleotides match TRBD1. Looked up from germline, CDR1 is SGHTA and CDR2 is FQGTGA. The CDR3 runs 21 residues. The trim removed 9 bases at V and 0 bases at J, leaving 23 bases unmatched. The CDR3 here is CARRARSTGKISSSGANVLTF. CDR3 coding DNA: TGTGCCAGAAGGGCTCGATCGACAGGGAAAATCTCGAGCTCTGGGGCCAACGTCCTGACTTTC. Complete variable domain (other parts from reference TRBV7-3 and TRBJ2-6): GAGVSQTPSNKVTEKGKYVELRCDPISGHTALYWYRQSLGQGPEFLIYFQGTGAADDSGLPNDRFFAVRPEGSVSTLKIQRTERGDSAVYLCARRARSTGKISSSGANVLTFGAGSRLTVL.

V usage is TRBV5-4 and J usage is TRBJ2-7; D is unclear. There are 16 residues in the CDR3. V was shortened by 3 bases and J by 2 bases, with 18 bases between the two germline ends. The V gene's germline CDR1 is SGHNT and CDR2 YYREEE (reference sequence). Here the CDR3 reads CASSSPRALDTYEQYF. The CDR3 DNA reads TGTGCCAGCAGCTCCCCCCGGGCCCTAGATACCTACGAGCAGTACTTC.

About this clonotype: Germline and junction disagree at one end, which may indicate a read error. CDR3 sequence: CASSFPEAANEQHF. The CDR3, as DNA: TGTGCCAGCAGCTTCCCCGAGGCGGCAAACGAGCAGCACTTC. This chain joins TRBV5-4 and TRBJ2-7; D is ambiguous. Germline CDR1 reads SGHNT; CDR2 reads YYREEE (reference sequence). CDR3 length equals 14 residues.

The chain couples TRBV30 to TRBJ1-1; 9 bases are shared with TRBD1. CDR1 GTSNPN and CDR2 SVGIG come from the germline V gene (reference sequence). The CDR3 is 13 amino acids. The V gene end was trimmed by 5 bases and the J gene end by 1 base; junction bases not matched to a gene: 2. CDR3 amino acids: CAWRGQGNTEAFF. DNA of the CDR3: TGTGCCTGGCGGGGACAGGGGAACACTGAAGCTTTCTTT. The variable domain in full, with the rest retrieved from reference TRBV30 and TRBJ1-1, is SQTIHQWPATLVQPVGSPLSLECTVEGTSNPNLYWYRQAAGRGLQLLFYSVGIGQISSEVPQNLSASRPQDRQFILSSKKLLLSDSGFYLCAWRGQGNTEAFFGQGTRLTVV.

The chain has TRBV18 and TRBJ2-7, with no clear D. This CDR3 is 15 amino acids long. V was cut by 4 bases and J by 1 base, with 14 bases left in between. Germline V lookup: CDR1 KGHSH, CDR2 LQKENI. This CDR3 is CASSRVAEVSYEQYF. The DNA of the CDR3 is TGTGCCAGCTCACGGGTGGCAGAGGTGTCCTACGAGCAGTACTTC.

The chain joins TRBV28 to TRBJ2-7, with D possibly matching TRBD2 (5 bases). V was cut by 6 bases and J by 0 bases, with 15 bases left in between. CDR3 length equals 15 residues. The V gene's germline CDR1 is MDHEN and CDR2 SYDVKM. The CDR3 DNA sequence: TGTGCCAGCAGACTAGGTAGCGCCAGCTCCTACGAGCAGTACTTC. Residues: CASRLGSASSYEQYF.

V and J are TRBV6-5 and TRBJ2-6; 7 nucleotides align to TRBD2. Trimming took 3 bases from V and 2 from J; bases not matched to a gene: 4. This CDR3 has 16 residues. Germline CDR1 MNHEY, CDR2 SVGAGI. The CDR3 DNA sequence: TGTGCCAGCAGTTATGCTCGGGGGGCTGGGGCCAACGTCCTGACTTTC. Encoded protein: CASSYARGAGANVLTF.

The rearrangement uses TRBV6-2 or TRBV6-3 and TRBJ2-6; D gene unclear. The CDR3 extends over 15 amino acids. The V gene's germline CDR1 is MNHEY and CDR2 SVGEGT. V dropped 2 bases and J dropped 2 bases, with 7 bases sitting between them. Written as DNA, the CDR3 is TGTGCCAGCAGTTACGGACGCACTGGGGCCAACGTCCTGACTTTC. It encodes CASSYGRTGANVLTF.